A selection of T cell receptor beta chains follows, all from one sample in a study of cytomegalovirus exposure and HLA in healthy donors. This table comes from immunoSEQ multiplex PCR, and its TCRdb copy is limited to in-frame clones, with some not included. The sample lists roughly 190,000 clones, around three quarters occurring once. Sequenced input: PBMCs. These receptors were taken from a woman aged 25 to 39 in good health and CMV-seropositive. Both conserved end residues are part of each CDR3. Each record gives: V gene, J gene, D gene, clone size, CDR3 protein, CDR3 DNA. D genes are given only for firm matches. Expanded clones are given a class, and other clones once, few, many or no size at all.

v_call: TRBV10-1; j_call: TRBJ1-2; d_call: .; clone_size: .; cdr3_aa: CASSPDRLYGYTF; cdr3_nt: TGCGCCAGCAGCCCGGACAGATTGTATGGCTACACCTTC
v_call: TRBV6-6; j_call: TRBJ2-3; d_call: .; clone_size: .; cdr3_aa: CASSYDYPTDTQYF; cdr3_nt: TGTGCCAGCAGTTACGACTATCCCACAGATACGCAGTATTTT
v_call: TRBV2; j_call: TRBJ2-5; d_call: .; clone_size: .; cdr3_aa: CASNWGRQETQYF; cdr3_nt: TGTGCCAGCAATTGGGGGCGGCAAGAGACCCAGTACTTC
v_call: TRBV30; j_call: TRBJ2-7; d_call: .; clone_size: .; cdr3_aa: CAWSRIGTGYEQYF; cdr3_nt: TGTGCCTGGAGTCGCATCGGGACTGGCTACGAGCAGTACTTC
v_call: TRBV6-4; j_call: TRBJ2-3; d_call: TRBD2; clone_size: .; cdr3_aa: CASSDSTSGRSTQYF; cdr3_nt: TGTGCCAGCAGTGACTCGACTAGCGGGAGATCTACGCAGTATTTT
v_call: TRBV6-5; j_call: TRBJ2-1; d_call: TRBD2; clone_size: .; cdr3_aa: CASSLAGVWNEQFF; cdr3_nt: TGTGCCAGCAGCCTAGCGGGAGTGTGGAATGAGCAGTTCTTC
v_call: TRBV4-3; j_call: TRBJ1-2; d_call: .; clone_size: .; cdr3_aa: CASSQPEGHDYGYTF; cdr3_nt: TGCGCCAGCAGCCAGCCCGAGGGTCATGACTATGGCTACACCTTC
v_call: TRBV6-5; j_call: TRBJ2-7; d_call: TRBD1; clone_size: .; cdr3_aa: CASSRTQGESYEQYF; cdr3_nt: TGTGCCAGCAGCCGAACACAGGGGGAGTCCTACGAGCAGTACTTC
v_call: TRBV27; j_call: TRBJ1-4; d_call: .; clone_size: .; cdr3_aa: CASSSDNLEKLFF; cdr3_nt: TGTGCCAGCAGTTCGGACAACCTTGAAAAACTGTTTTTT
v_call: TRBV27; j_call: TRBJ2-1; d_call: TRBD2; clone_size: .; cdr3_aa: CASSTGLAASYNEQFF; cdr3_nt: TGTGCCAGCAGTACCGGACTAGCGGCTTCCTACAATGAGCAGTTCTTC
v_call: TRBV15; j_call: TRBJ2-5; d_call: .; clone_size: .; cdr3_aa: CATEMRGGETQYF; cdr3_nt: TGTGCCACCGAAATGAGGGGGGGGGAGACCCAGTACTTC
v_call: TRBV7-9; j_call: TRBJ2-6; d_call: .; clone_size: once; cdr3_aa: CASTRGGGANVLTF; cdr3_nt: TGTGCCAGCACCCGAGGGGGTGGGGCCAACGTCCTGACTTTC
v_call: TRBV5-8; j_call: TRBJ1-3; d_call: .; clone_size: .; cdr3_aa: CASSLEPGSGNTIYF; cdr3_nt: TGTGCCAGCAGCTTGGAGCCGGGCTCTGGAAACACCATATATTTT
v_call: TRBV5-3; j_call: TRBJ2-5; d_call: .; clone_size: .; cdr3_aa: CARSLTGETQYF; cdr3_nt: TGTGCCAGAAGCTTGACGGGAGAGACCCAGTACTTC
v_call: TRBV7-2; j_call: TRBJ2-7; d_call: .; clone_size: .; cdr3_aa: CASSLVFRGEQYF; cdr3_nt: TGTGCCAGCAGCTTAGTTTTCCGGGGCGAGCAGTACTTC
v_call: TRBV27; j_call: TRBJ2-2; d_call: .; clone_size: .; cdr3_aa: CASSFRENTGELFF; cdr3_nt: TGTGCCAGCAGTTTTCGGGAGAACACCGGGGAGCTGTTTTTT
v_call: TRBV30; j_call: TRBJ1-5; d_call: TRBD1; clone_size: once; cdr3_aa: CAWSVKQGAISNQPQHF; cdr3_nt: TGTGCCTGGTCAGTGAAACAGGGGGCGATAAGCAATCAGCCCCAGCATTTT
v_call: TRBV27; j_call: TRBJ2-2; d_call: .; clone_size: .; cdr3_aa: CASSETGAYTGELFF; cdr3_nt: TGTGCCAGCAGCGAGACAGGCGCCTACACCGGGGAGCTGTTTTTT
v_call: TRBV19; j_call: TRBJ2-2; d_call: .; clone_size: .; cdr3_aa: CASSIIERGELFF; cdr3_nt: TGTGCCAGTAGTATAATAGAGAGGGGGGAGCTGTTTTTT
v_call: TRBV6-5; j_call: TRBJ1-3; d_call: .; clone_size: .; cdr3_aa: CASTRGDTIYF; cdr3_nt: TGTGCCAGCACCCGGGGGGACACCATATATTTT
v_call: TRBV12-5; j_call: TRBJ2-3; d_call: TRBD1; clone_size: few; cdr3_aa: CASAPGQGFLDTQYF; cdr3_nt: TGTGCTAGTGCCCCGGGACAGGGATTCTTAGATACGCAGTATTTT
v_call: TRBV6-5; j_call: TRBJ1-2; d_call: .; clone_size: .; cdr3_aa: CASSLSSRVGYTF; cdr3_nt: TGTGCCAGCAGTTTATCGTCGAGGGTTGGCTACACCTTC